The 5 T cell receptor beta chains below come from one sample, sequenced in a study of breast tumors, draining lymph nodes, adjacent tissues. TCRdb re-analysed the multiplex PCR reads in MiXCR, keeping a single row per CDR3 protein. Of some 170,000 distinct CDR3 sequences listed, about 30% are singletons. Axillary draining lymph nodes of breast cancer patients supplied the node samples. The material sequenced was axillary lymph node tissue. The origin of the receptors is a female donor with breast cancer. Some clones in this sample may be carry-over from other donors' samples.

About this clonotype: No conserved phenylalanine or tryptophan is present at the end of the CDR3, so a read error is the likely explanation. The limits of the CDR3 on the DNA are not certain, so only TCRdb's listed CDR3 is given. V is TRBV5-1 and J is TRBJ1-6. The V gene's germline CDR1 is SGHRS and CDR2 YFSETQ. The CDR3 is 15 amino acids in total, end residues counted. The CDR3 here is CASSLVTGPSSPLHS.

V and J are TRBV28 and TRBJ2-3; D might be TRBD2 (5 bases). Trimming took off 11 bases at V and 4 bases at J, with 19 bases between the two ends. CDR1 is MDHEN and CDR2 is SYDVKM in the germline V gene. The CDR3 contains 14 residues. The CDR3 DNA reads TGTGCCGGCACCACCGTGACGAGGGCAGATACGCAGTATTTT. Protein sequence: CAGTTVTRADTQYF.

This clonotype was counted many times. V is TRBV5-1 and J is TRBJ2-2; 11 bases match TRBD1. From germline, CDR1 is SGHRS and CDR2 YFSETQ. Trimming took 0 bases from V and 0 from J; bases not matched to a gene: 1. The CDR3 consists of 17 residues. The CDR3 reads CASSLGTGGTNTGELFF. The CDR3 coding sequence is TGCGCCAGCAGCTTGGGGACAGGGGGCACGAACACCGGGGAGCTGTTTTTT.

CDR3 in DNA: TGTGCCAGCAGCTCAGGGACGAATGAAAAACTGTTTTTT. Translation gives CASSSGTNEKLFF. The rearrangement uses TRBV7-9 and TRBJ1-4; D is possibly TRBD1 (5 bases). CDR1 and CDR2 (germline): SEHNR, FQNEAQ (reference sequence). V dropped 4 bases and J dropped 5 bases, with 8 bases sitting between them. There are 13 residues in the CDR3.

With regard to this clonotype: This may be a read error: a much more frequent sequence differs by one nucleotide. The chain uses TRBV27 and TRBJ2-7, with D possibly TRBD2 on 7 matching bases. The CDR3 spans 15 residues. Trimming took off 8 bases at V and 2 bases at J, with 19 bases between the two ends. The germline V gene encodes CDR1 MNHEY and CDR2 SMNVEV (reference sequence). CDR3 sequence: CASDQGGTSPYEQYF. Here the CDR3 DNA reads TGTGCCAGCGACCAGGGAGGGACATCCCCCTACGAGCAGTACTTC.